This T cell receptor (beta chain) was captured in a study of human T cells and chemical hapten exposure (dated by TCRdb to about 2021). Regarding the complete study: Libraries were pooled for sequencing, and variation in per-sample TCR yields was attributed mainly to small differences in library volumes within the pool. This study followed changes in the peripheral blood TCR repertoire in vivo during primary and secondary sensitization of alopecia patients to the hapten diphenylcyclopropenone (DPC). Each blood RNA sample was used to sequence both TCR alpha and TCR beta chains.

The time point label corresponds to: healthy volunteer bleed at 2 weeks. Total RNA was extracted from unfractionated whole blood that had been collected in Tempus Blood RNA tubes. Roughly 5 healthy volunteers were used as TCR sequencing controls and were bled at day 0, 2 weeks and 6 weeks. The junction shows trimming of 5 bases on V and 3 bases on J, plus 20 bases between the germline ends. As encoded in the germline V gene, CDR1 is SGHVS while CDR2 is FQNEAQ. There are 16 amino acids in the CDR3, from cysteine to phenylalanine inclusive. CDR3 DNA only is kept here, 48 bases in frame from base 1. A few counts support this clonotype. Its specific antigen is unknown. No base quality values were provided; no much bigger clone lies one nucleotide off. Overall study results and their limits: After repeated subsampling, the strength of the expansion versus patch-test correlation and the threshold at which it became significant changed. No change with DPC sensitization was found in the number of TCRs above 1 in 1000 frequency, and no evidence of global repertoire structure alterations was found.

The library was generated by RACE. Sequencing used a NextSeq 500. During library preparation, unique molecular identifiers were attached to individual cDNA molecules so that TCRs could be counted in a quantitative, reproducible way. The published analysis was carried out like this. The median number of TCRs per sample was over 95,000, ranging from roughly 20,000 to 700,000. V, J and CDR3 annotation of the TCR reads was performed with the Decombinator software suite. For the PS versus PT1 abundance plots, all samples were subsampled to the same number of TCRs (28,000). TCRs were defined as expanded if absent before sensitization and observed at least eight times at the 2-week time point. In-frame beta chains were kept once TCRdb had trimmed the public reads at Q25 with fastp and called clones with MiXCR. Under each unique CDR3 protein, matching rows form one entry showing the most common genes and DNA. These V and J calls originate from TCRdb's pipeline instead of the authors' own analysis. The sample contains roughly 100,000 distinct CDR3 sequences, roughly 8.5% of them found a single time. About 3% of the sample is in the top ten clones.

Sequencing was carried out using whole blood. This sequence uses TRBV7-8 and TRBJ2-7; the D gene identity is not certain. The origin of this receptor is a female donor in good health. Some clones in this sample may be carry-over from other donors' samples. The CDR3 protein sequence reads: CASSRRQTAVGYEQYF. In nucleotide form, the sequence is TGTGCCAGCAGCAGACGGCAGACTGCAGTAGGCTACGAGCAGTACTTC.